Following are 28 T cell receptor beta chains from one sample sequenced in a study of radiation and T cells in renal cell carcinoma. The method was immunoSEQ multiplex PCR; TCRdb's version includes in-frame clones alone and lacks a portion of them. The sample consists of around 170,000 clones, 88% of them appearing once. Sample time point: blood 4 weeks post-SBRT, at nephrectomy. Treatment of the sample: 15 Gy SBRT to primary tumor, nephrectomy 4 weeks later. Sequencing used blood, obtained from a patient whose treatment included radiotherapy and nephrectomy. These receptors were collected from a woman aged 50 to 65 with renal cell carcinoma.

This chain joins TRBV18 and TRBJ1-6; unclear D gene. The ends were cut back, 4 bases at V and 3 bases at J, with 13 bases in the middle. Germline values: CDR1 KGHSH, CDR2 LQKENI. The CDR3 extends over 16 amino acids. The CDR3 sequence is CASSLIQTGYNSPLHF. The CDR3 nucleotides read TGTGCCAGCTCACTCATTCAGACCGGCTATAATTCACCCCTCCACTTT.

The V gene is TRBV2, the J gene TRBJ1-5; D possibly corresponds to TRBD1 (6 bases). The V end lost 7 bases, the J end lost 3 bases, and 16 bases lay between the germline ends. The germline V gene encodes CDR1 SNHLY and CDR2 FYNNEI. The CDR3 length is 15 residues. The CDR3 loop is CASKGDQLINQPQHF. DNA of the CDR3: TGTGCCAGCAAGGGGGACCAGCTTATCAATCAGCCCCAGCATTTT.

The chain is built from TRBV25-1 and TRBJ2-5; 10 nucleotides line up with TRBD2. The J segment lost 2 bases and the V segment lost 1 base, leaving 4 bases of the junction unmatched. There are 16 residues in the CDR3. Germline V gene lookup returns CDR1 MGHDK and CDR2 SYGVNS. The CDR3 loop is CASSEWTSGEQETQYF. CDR3 sequence (DNA): TGTGCCAGCAGTGAATGGACTAGCGGAGAGCAAGAGACCCAGTACTTC.

This clone was observed a few times. V gene TRBV30 combines with J gene TRBJ1-1; D remains ambiguous. This CDR3 is 12 amino acids long. Germline loops: CDR1 GTSNPN, CDR2 SVGIG (reference sequence). V was pared by 3 bases and J by 0 bases, with 5 bases between. Written as DNA, the CDR3 is TGTGCCTGGAGGGGTATGAACACTGAAGCTTTCTTT. Its protein product is CAWRGMNTEAFF. The full variable domain, rest sourced from reference TRBV30 and TRBJ1-1, is SQTIHQWPATLVQPVGSPLSLECTVEGTSNPNLYWYRQAAGRGLQLLFYSVGIGQISSEVPQNLSASRPQDRQFILSSKKLLLSDSGFYLCAWRGMNTEAFFGQGTRLTVV.

The chain is built from TRBV11-2 and TRBJ2-3; tentatively, D is TRBD2 (6 bases). Germline-derived CDR1 and CDR2 are SGHAT and FQNNGV. The CDR3 spans 13 residues. Trimming took 3 bases from V and 8 from J, leaving 12 bases between them. This CDR3 is CASSFYVGGTQYF. The DNA for the CDR3 is TGTGCCAGCAGCTTTTACGTCGGGGGTACGCAGTATTTT.

J is TRBJ1-4 and V is TRBV19, with TRBD1 matching over 7 bases. Per the germline V gene, CDR1 is LNHDA and CDR2 is SQIVND (reference sequence). The V gene end was trimmed by 6 bases and the J gene end by 4 bases; junction bases not matched to a gene: 8. The CDR3 is made up of 15 amino acids. The CDR3 DNA is TGTGCCAGTAGCCAACTGGGACAGAATAATGAAAAACTGTTTTTT. This encodes CASSQLGQNNEKLFF.

The CDR3 coding sequence is TGTGCCAGCAGAGCTACGGGTCAGCAGTTCTTC. This gives the protein CASRATGQQFF. The chain recombines TRBV2 with TRBJ2-1; D call uncertain. The CDR3 extends over 11 amino acids. Germline-derived CDR1 and CDR2 are SNHLY and FYNNEI. Trimming took 6 bases from V and 11 from J, leaving 11 bases between them.

The chain carries TRBV19 and TRBJ2-7; D may be TRBD1 or TRBD2 (5 bases each). Trimming took 3 bases from V and 6 from J, leaving 9 bases between them. Looked up from germline, CDR1 is LNHDA and CDR2 is SQIVND (reference sequence). The length of the CDR3 is 12 residues. CDR3 in amino acids: CASSMGTGEQYF. The CDR3, as DNA: TGTGCCAGTAGTATGGGGACCGGCGAGCAGTACTTC.

The chain is built from TRBV30 and TRBJ1-2; no clear D. V was trimmed by 2 bases and J by 10 bases, leaving 17 bases between them. The germline V gene encodes CDR1 GTSNPN and CDR2 SVGIG (reference sequence). CDR3 length equals 13 residues. CDR3 nucleotide sequence: TGTGCCTGGAGTAGTACGGGGTTGCTGGACTACACCTTC. Protein sequence: CAWSSTGLLDYTF.

The chain is built from TRBV7-2 and TRBJ2-1; no clear D gene. Trimming cost V 5 bases and J 3 bases, with 8 bases left between them. Germline-derived CDR1 and CDR2 are SGHTA and FQGNSA. CDR3 size: 13 residues. The CDR3 sequence is CASSLQIYNEQFF. In DNA, the CDR3 is TGTGCCAGCAGCCTCCAAATCTACAATGAGCAGTTCTTC.

The rearrangement uses TRBV19 and TRBJ2-7; 8 bases agree with TRBD1. Germline CDR1 and CDR2: LNHDA and SQIVND (reference sequence). V lost 5 bases, J lost 0 bases, and 6 bases stayed unmatched. This CDR3 is built from 15 residues. CDR3 in DNA: TGTGCCAGTAGTTCACTGGGACAGGCCTCCTACGAGCAGTACTTC. Translating it yields CASSSLGQASYEQYF.

The rearrangement uses TRBV9 and TRBJ2-2; D is possibly TRBD1 (6 bases). V was clipped by 0 bases and J by 5 bases, with 11 bases between them. Looked up from germline, CDR1 is SGDLS and CDR2 is YYNGEE. The CDR3 runs 15 residues. The CDR3 reads CASSVAQGRTGELFF. The CDR3 DNA follows: TGTGCCAGCAGCGTAGCGCAGGGGCGGACCGGGGAGCTGTTTTTT.

This chain joins TRBV2 and TRBJ2-1, with 7 bases fitting TRBD1. Germline V lookup: CDR1 SNHLY, CDR2 FYNNEI. The CDR3 consists of 15 residues. Trimming at V came to 7 bases and at J to 0 bases, leaving 6 bases not matched to a gene. The CDR3 region is CASKPGGRSYNEQFF. For the CDR3, the DNA is TGTGCCAGCAAACCAGGGGGTCGCTCCTACAATGAGCAGTTCTTC.

The V call is TRBV5-1, the J call TRBJ2-5, with a tentative D call TRBD1 (6 bases). Trimming cost V 2 bases and J 4 bases, with 18 bases left between them. Germline V gene data show CDR1 as SGHRS and CDR2 as YFSETQ. The CDR3 loop spans 16 amino acids. The CDR3 here is CASSLSFQGFGETQYF. The DNA for the CDR3 is TGCGCCAGCAGCTTATCGTTTCAGGGGTTTGGAGAGACCCAGTACTTC.

This sequence joins TRBV7-8 and TRBJ1-5, with D unresolved. There are 14 residues in the CDR3. The ends were cut back, 4 bases at V and 11 bases at J, with 18 bases in the middle. The germline gives CDR1 SGHVS, CDR2 FQNEAQ. This CDR3 reads CASSSRGPQAAQHF. DNA of the CDR3: TGTGCCAGCAGCTCTCGTGGGCCGCAAGCGGCCCAGCATTTT. The whole variable domain, filled in from reference TRBV7-8 and TRBJ1-5, reads GAGVSQSPRYKVAKRGQDVALRCDPISGHVSLFWYQQALGQGPEFLTYFQNEAQLDKSGLPSDRFFAERPEGSVSTLKIQRTQQEDSAVYLCASSSRGPQAAQHFGDGTRLSIL.

A few counts support this clone. This rearrangement joins TRBV7-9 to TRBJ1-6; no reliable D call. There are 13 residues in the CDR3. Trimming left V 8 bases short and J 5 bases short, with 10 bases between. Germline CDR1 SEHNR, CDR2 FQNEAQ (reference sequence). The CDR3 bases are TGTGCCAGCCAGGCGGCCGATAATTCACCCCTCCACTTT. It codes for CASQAADNSPLHF.

The chain recombines TRBV19 with TRBJ2-6; tentatively, D is TRBD1 or TRBD2 (5 bases each). The germline gives CDR1 LNHDA, CDR2 SQIVND (reference sequence). V was clipped by 4 bases and J by 4 bases, with 14 bases between them. The CDR3 runs to 16 residues. The CDR3 DNA is TGTGCCAGTAGTAGAGGGGTGGACTCCGGGGCCAACGTCCTGACTTTC. Translated: CASSRGVDSGANVLTF.

J is TRBJ1-1 and V is TRBV19, with 7 bases identical to TRBD1. The CDR3 loop spans 16 amino acids. Germline V gene sequence: CDR1 LNHDA, CDR2 SQIVND (reference sequence). V lost 7 bases to trimming and J lost 0 bases; unmatched junction nucleotides: 11. CDR3 region: CASNPPGQVMNTEAFF. The CDR3 DNA is TGTGCCAGTAATCCTCCCGGACAGGTCATGAACACTGAAGCTTTCTTT.

The chain uses TRBV4-2 and TRBJ2-1; 13 bases fit TRBD2. The CDR3 runs 16 residues. V gave up 2 bases and J gave up 5 bases; unmatched junction bases: 3. The germline V gene encodes CDR1 LGHNA and CDR2 YNFKEQ. The chain's CDR3 is CASSQPGTSGDNEQFF. CDR3 bases: TGTGCCAGCAGCCAACCGGGGACTAGCGGGGACAATGAGCAGTTCTTC.

V gene TRBV18 combines with J gene TRBJ2-7; 12 bases are shared with TRBD2. V shed 1 base, J shed 0 bases, and the junction held 7 bases outside the gene matches. The CDR3 runs to 18 residues. Germline CDR1 KGHSH, CDR2 LQKENI. As DNA, the CDR3 is TGTGCCAGCTCACCACTCAGCACTAGCGGGGGGCGCTCCTACGAGCAGTACTTC. Its protein product is CASSPLSTSGGRSYEQYF. Filled out from reference TRBV18 and TRBJ2-7, the complete variable domain reads NAGVMQNPRHLVRRRGQEARLRCSPMKGHSHVYWYRQLPEEGLKFMVYLQKENIIDESGMPKERFSAEFPKEGPSILRIQQVVRGDSAAYFCASSPLSTSGGRSYEQYFGPGTRLTVT.

This clone came up once. V usage is TRBV5-4 and J usage is TRBJ2-3, with 8 positions matching TRBD2. V lost 3 bases and J lost 0; bases outside the gene matches: 3. The CDR3 length is 15 residues. Germline V lookup: CDR1 SGHNT, CDR2 YYREEE (reference sequence). CDR3 amino acids: CASSSVAGSTDTQYF. In nucleotides, the CDR3 is TGTGCCAGCAGCTCTGTAGCGGGGAGCACAGATACGCAGTATTTT.

V is TRBV5-1 and J is TRBJ2-6, with 10 bases aligning to TRBD1. With V trimmed by 4 bases and J by 0 bases, 4 bases remained unmatched. CDR3 length equals 17 residues. Germline CDR1 reads SGHRS; CDR2 reads YFSETQ. The CDR3 region is CASSQGQGVSGANVLTF. CDR3 nucleotides: TGCGCCAGCAGCCAAGGACAGGGGGTCTCTGGGGCCAACGTCCTGACTTTC.

The chain couples TRBV7-2 to TRBJ1-1, with no clear D. The CDR3 loop spans 15 amino acids. Germline CDR1 reads SGHTA; CDR2 reads FQGNSA. The ends were cut back, 2 bases at V and 4 bases at J, with 14 bases in the middle. The CDR3 loop reads CASSLKAAMSTEAFF. CDR3 DNA: TGTGCCAGCAGCTTAAAGGCAGCCATGAGCACTGAAGCTTTCTTT.

The V and J genes are TRBV2 and TRBJ1-6, with D perhaps matching TRBD1 (6 bases). Trimming shortened V by 5 bases and J by 8 bases, and 16 bases separated the two germline ends. Germline V gene lookup returns CDR1 SNHLY and CDR2 FYNNEI. The CDR3 is 15 amino acids. CDR3 nucleotide sequence: TGTGCCAGCAGTTCTACGACAGGCCTTTATTCACCCCTCCACTTT. Encoded protein: CASSSTTGLYSPLHF.

This clone showed up just a few times. The chain recombines TRBV1 with TRBJ1-6. TRBV1 is recorded as a pseudogene. The CDR3 is 12 residues long. The CDR3 DNA follows: TGCACCAGCAGCCAGGGTGGTTCACCCCTCCACTTT. Its protein is CTSSQGGSPLHF.

This clone has only a few counts. The chain carries TRBV7-9 and TRBJ2-7, with no clear D. Deletions cut 2 bases from V and 1 base from J, with 9 bases between. Per germline, CDR1 SEHNR and CDR2 FQNEAQ (reference sequence). This CDR3 has 14 amino acids. This CDR3 reads CASSLFTESYEQYF. CDR3 DNA: TGTGCCAGCAGCTTATTTACAGAGTCCTACGAGCAGTACTTC.

Comment on this clone: A junction boundary mismatches the germline segment, possibly from a read error. V is TRBV7-7 and J is TRBJ2-5; 7 bases map to TRBD1. Germline V gene data show CDR1 as SSHAT and CDR2 as FNYEAQ (reference sequence). This CDR3 spans 13 amino acids. The CDR3 DNA reads TGTGCTAGCAGCCGGGACAGCCAAGAGACCCAGTACTTC. Encoded protein: CASSRDSQETQYF.

This clone was recorded once. V usage is TRBV5-1 and J usage is TRBJ1-2; a possible D gene is TRBD1 (5 bases). Germline CDR1 SGHRS, CDR2 YFSETQ. The CDR3 has 15 amino acids. V shed 0 bases and J shed 1 base, with 10 bases lying between them. Written as DNA, the CDR3 is TGCGCCAGCAGCTTGGTTGCAGGGTTTAACTATGGCTACACCTTC. Translated, it gives CASSLVAGFNYGYTF.